The 20 T cell receptor beta chains in this list originate from one sample, sequenced in a study of T cells in tumors after PD-1 blockade. Using immunoSEQ multiplex PCR, the repertoire was profiled, and TCRdb retains in-frame clones only, with some absent. The sample records 11,000 to 15,000 clones, about 66% being singletons. This specimen consisted of tumor tissue, obtained after anti-PD-1 treatment. These receptors all come from a human donor with cutaneous squamous cell carcinoma.

This clone was recorded a few times. CDR3 loop: CASSPLDSRDNEQFF. In DNA, the CDR3 is TGTGCCAGCAGCCCGCTAGACTCTCGGGACAATGAGCAGTTCTTC. The chain links TRBV7-6 to TRBJ2-1, with D unresolved. In germline, CDR1 is SGHVS, CDR2 FNYEAQ. V shed 5 bases and J shed 5 bases, with 16 bases lying between them. The CDR3 has 15 amino acids.

The V call is TRBV14, the J call TRBJ2-7; 9 nucleotides line up with TRBD1. The germline V gene encodes CDR1 SGHDN and CDR2 FVKESK. The CDR3 contains 16 residues. V lost 3 bases to trimming and J lost 1 base; unmatched junction nucleotides: 7. The DNA of the CDR3 is TGTGCCAGCAGCCAGGCTGGCGGGACAGGGTCCTACGAGCAGTACTTC. This encodes CASSQAGGTGSYEQYF.

The chain combines TRBV7-8 with TRBJ2-7, with 7 nucleotides matching TRBD1. CDR1 and CDR2 (germline): SGHVS, FQNEAQ. V was pared by 5 bases and J by 1 base, with 11 bases of the junction left unmatched. This CDR3 spans 16 amino acids. Here the CDR3 reads CASSPDSRQGSYEQYF. CDR3 nucleotides: TGTGCCAGCAGCCCCGATAGCCGACAGGGATCCTACGAGCAGTACTTC.

This rearrangement joins TRBV27 to TRBJ2-1; tentatively, D is TRBD1 or TRBD2 (5 bases each). V was trimmed by 0 bases and J by 5 bases, leaving 11 bases between them. Germline loops: CDR1 MNHEY, CDR2 SMNVEV (reference sequence). The CDR3 has 15 amino acids. The CDR3, as DNA: TGTGCCAGCAGTTTATCATGGGGGTTCCACAATGAGCAGTTCTTC. Translating it yields CASSLSWGFHNEQFF.

The chain is built from TRBV7-2 and TRBJ1-2; 7 nucleotides match TRBD1. The junction had 6 bases not matched to a gene; V was cut back by 2 bases and J by 0 bases. There are 16 residues in the CDR3. Germline V gives CDR1 SGHTA, CDR2 FQGNSA. CDR3 sequence (DNA): TGTGCCAGCAGCTTAAGGGGGCGGGGCCCTAACTATGGCTACACCTTC. Translated, it gives CASSLRGRGPNYGYTF.

This clone showed up just once. The chain combines TRBV30 with TRBJ1-1, with D uncertain. CDR1 and CDR2 (germline): GTSNPN, SVGIG (reference sequence). The CDR3 consists of 15 residues. V was shortened by 1 base and J by 4 bases, with 16 bases between the two germline ends. The CDR3 region has the DNA TGTGCCTGGAGTGAATACGGGGTAGTCATCACTGAAGCTTTCTTT. Translated, it gives CAWSEYGVVITEAFF.

The chain employs TRBV7-9 and TRBJ2-7; D not resolved. The CDR3 is 16 residues long. The germline CDR1 and CDR2 sequences are SEHNR and FQNEAQ (reference sequence). Trimming took off 1 base at V and 4 bases at J, with 17 bases between the two ends. The CDR3: CASSLVPLGSAYEQYF. The DNA for the CDR3 is TGTGCCAGCAGCTTAGTTCCCCTAGGGTCAGCTTACGAGCAGTACTTC.

As concerns this clone: This same CDR3 is encoded by further DNA sequences in the sample. The gene calls are TRBV7-9 and TRBJ2-2; TRBD1 or TRBD2 may be the D gene (7 bases each). Germline loops: CDR1 SEHNR, CDR2 FQNEAQ (reference sequence). V dropped 1 base and J dropped 5 bases, with 17 bases sitting between them. CDR3 length: 17 amino acids. The CDR3 is CASSLGQGGAVTGELFF. The CDR3, as DNA: TGTGCCAGCAGCTTAGGCCAGGGGGGGGCGGTGACCGGGGAGCTGTTTTTT.

This clone was observed a few times. The gene calls are TRBV14 and TRBJ2-7; no reliable D call. Trimming took off 0 bases at V and 5 bases at J, with 11 bases between the two ends. This CDR3 contains 14 residues. The germline gives CDR1 SGHDN, CDR2 FVKESK. The CDR3: CASSQDAETDEQYF. Written as DNA, the CDR3 is TGTGCCAGCAGCCAAGATGCGGAGACCGACGAGCAGTACTTC.

The rearrangement uses TRBV27 and TRBJ2-3; D remains unclear. The germline V and J ends were trimmed by 2 bases and 7 bases, with 10 bases remaining between them. Per germline, CDR1 MNHEY and CDR2 SMNVEV (reference sequence). The CDR3 length is 13 residues. The chain's CDR3 is CASSLDLDYTQYF. The CDR3 bases are TGTGCCAGCAGTTTAGATCTCGATTATACGCAGTATTTT.

Written as DNA, the CDR3 is TGTGCCACAGGCGCAGATACGCAGTATTTT. This translates into CATGADTQYF. This sequence joins TRBV5-8 and TRBJ2-3; D gene unclear. CDR1 is SGHTS, CDR2 YDEGEE, per germline. The CDR3 is 10 amino acids. Trimming stripped 9 bases from V and 4 bases from J, with 6 bases between. Drawing the rest from reference TRBV5-8 and TRBJ2-3, the complete variable domain is EAGVTQSPTHLIKTRGQQATLRCSPISGHTSVYWYQQALGLGLQFLLWYDEGEERNRGNFPPRFSGRQFPNYSSELNVNALELEDSALYLCATGADTQYFGPGTRLTVL.

The chain uses TRBV21-1 and TRBJ2-3; TRBD2 is the table's D call and was not checked against the DNA. TRBV21-1 is a listed pseudogene. The CDR3 contains 18 residues. CDR3 sequence: CASSAGTSSDEGPDTQYF. CDR3 in DNA: TGTGCCAGCAGCGCCGGGACTAGCTCCGATGAGGGGCCAGATACGCAGTATTTT.

This clone has more than one count but fewer than ten. CDR3 in DNA: TGTGCCAGCAGTGAATTTCACGGGAGCTCTGGAAACACCATATATTTT. It translates to CASSEFHGSSGNTIYF. V is TRBV25-1 and J is TRBJ1-3; D is unclear. The CDR3 consists of 16 residues. V lost 1 base, J lost 0 bases, and 10 bases lay in between. Germline values: CDR1 MGHDK, CDR2 SYGVNS. The complete variable domain, with remaining parts taken from reference TRBV25-1 and TRBJ1-3, reads EADIYQTPRYLVIGTGKKITLECSQTMGHDKMYWYQQDPGMELHLIHYSYGVNSTEKGDLSSESTVSRIRTEHFPLTLESARPSHTSQYLCASSEFHGSSGNTIYFGEGSWLTVV.

The J gene is TRBJ2-3, the V gene TRBV19; D may be TRBD2 (7 bases). The CDR3 length is 15 residues. Germline loops: CDR1 LNHDA, CDR2 SQIVND (reference sequence). Between the trimmed V and J ends, which lost 3 bases and 1 base, there was a span of 11 bases. The CDR3 sequence: CASSIGGGRTDTQYF. The CDR3 nucleotides are TGTGCCAGTAGTATTGGCGGGGGCCGCACAGATACGCAGTATTTT.

In its sample, this clone is medium-sized. V gene TRBV20-1 combines with J gene TRBJ1-4; 7 positions agree with TRBD1. CDR3 length: 16 amino acids. CDR1 and CDR2 from the germline V gene are DFQATT and SNEGSKA (reference sequence). V was pared by 5 bases and J by 9 bases, with 18 bases of the junction left unmatched. The CDR3 DNA is TGCAGTGCTGGTGGTGGGGGGACAGATGTAATGAAAAAACTGTTTTTT. It yields the protein CSAGGGGTDVMKKLFF.

The chain has TRBV7-2 and TRBJ2-1; TRBD1 matches 7 bases. CDR1 and CDR2 (germline): SGHTA, FQGNSA. This CDR3 has 15 residues. Trimming took 8 bases from V and 4 from J; bases not matched to a gene: 11. The CDR3 sequence: CASGFVSGGYNEQFF. CDR3 coding DNA: TGTGCCAGCGGATTCGTGTCAGGGGGTTACAATGAGCAGTTCTTC.

The chain couples TRBV2 to TRBJ2-2; 7 bases map to TRBD1. V lost 11 bases and J lost 2; bases outside the gene matches: 8. The CDR3 has 14 residues. Germline values: CDR1 SNHLY, CDR2 FYNNEI. CDR3 protein: CALPGQPNTGELFF. The CDR3 coding sequence is TGTGCCTTACCGGGACAGCCAAACACCGGGGAGCTGTTTTTT.

J is TRBJ2-7 and V is TRBV6-2 or TRBV6-3; D ambiguous. Germline V lookup: CDR1 MNHEY, CDR2 SVGEGT. The ends were cut back, 0 bases at V and 4 bases at J, with 19 bases in the middle. This CDR3 spans 17 amino acids. CDR3 in amino acids: CASSYSSLQTYQYEQYF. The CDR3 nucleotides read TGTGCCAGCAGTTACTCGTCCCTGCAGACATACCAATACGAGCAGTACTTC.

This chain's CDR3 is CASSPKSGRTGELFF. CDR3 sequence (DNA): TGTGCCAGCAGCCCGAAGTCGGGGAGAACCGGGGAGCTGTTTTTT. The chain links TRBV11-3 to TRBJ2-2, with D possibly TRBD2 on 5 matching bases. CDR1 is SGHNT, CDR2 YENEEA, per germline. This CDR3 is built from 15 residues. With 5 bases removed from V and 5 bases from J, the gap between germline ends came to 15 bases.

The V and J genes are TRBV5-1 and TRBJ2-6; perhaps TRBD1 as D (5 bases). Germline CDR1 is SGHRS and CDR2 is YFSETQ. This CDR3 is built from 17 residues. The V end was cut by 0 bases, the J end by 0 bases, with 10 bases between. The CDR3 DNA reads as TGCGCCAGCAGCTTGGGACAGCCTTACTCTGGGGCCAACGTCCTGACTTTC. This gives the protein CASSLGQPYSGANVLTF.